The 20 T cell receptor beta chains below come from one sample, sequenced in a study of T cell responses to AZD1222 COVID-19 vaccine. Using immunoSEQ multiplex PCR, the repertoire was profiled, and TCRdb retains in-frame clones only, with some absent. The data show 160,000 or so clones, with under 95% seen just once and over 4.5% held by the top ten. The sample was peripheral blood, taken 28 days after the second AZD1222 dose. These receptors were collected from an adult who received the AZD1222 COVID-19 vaccine.

The gene calls are TRBV18 and TRBJ2-5, with TRBD2 as a possible D gene (6 bases). The CDR3 loop spans 13 amino acids. The V and J ends lost 6 bases and 2 bases respectively, with 10 bases between them. Germline loops: CDR1 KGHSH, CDR2 LQKENI. CDR3 sequence: CASSRDLQETQYF. CDR3 sequence (DNA): TGTGCCAGCTCGCGGGACCTACAAGAGACCCAGTACTTC.

The gene calls are TRBV10-1 and TRBJ2-3; 14 bases are shared with TRBD2. The junction had 5 bases not matched to a gene; V was cut back by 4 bases and J by 5 bases. The germline CDR1 and CDR2 sequences are WNHNN and SYGVQD (reference sequence). CDR3 length equals 16 residues. CDR3 in DNA: TGCGCCAGCAGTGCGACTAGCGGGAGGGGCTTAGATACGCAGTATTTT. Translation: CASSATSGRGLDTQYF.

The chain is built from TRBV29-1 and TRBJ2-5; D is possibly TRBD2 (5 bases). CDR3 length equals 16 residues. V lost 3 bases and J lost 4, with 21 bases in between. Germline lookup yields CDR1 SQVTM and CDR2 ANQGSEA. CDR3 protein: CSVDLMRAAVGETQYF. The CDR3 coding sequence is TGCAGCGTTGATCTTATGCGAGCGGCGGTCGGAGAGACCCAGTACTTC.

V and J are TRBV3-1 (or the pseudogene TRBV3-2) and TRBJ2-7; TRBD2 aligns across 10 bases. Germline V CDR1 and CDR2: LGHDT, YNNKEL (reference sequence). CDR3 length: 16 amino acids. The V gene end was trimmed by 11 bases and the J gene end by 1 base; junction bases not matched to a gene: 14. In DNA form, the CDR3 reads TGTGCCGCGTTCCCGAACCCTAGCGGGAGTTCCTACGAGCAGTACTTC. Its translation is CAAFPNPSGSSYEQYF.

A single count supports this clone. The chain has TRBV18 and TRBJ2-1; weak D call: TRBD2 (6 bases). Germline CDR1 KGHSH, CDR2 LQKENI. The CDR3 runs 15 residues. The V gene lost 1 base and the J gene lost 7 bases, with 14 bases spanning the gap. In DNA form, the CDR3 reads TGTGCCAGCTCACCACTTACTAGCCTGGGGAATGAGCAGTTCTTC. This translates into CASSPLTSLGNEQFF.

The gene calls are TRBV6-5 and TRBJ1-2, with no clear D. Germline CDR1 is MNHEY and CDR2 is SVGAGI. V lost 5 bases, J lost 2 bases, and 9 bases lay in between. This CDR3 is built from 13 residues. For the CDR3, the DNA is TGTGCCAGCAGTCCTCAGAAAAACTATGGCTACACCTTC. Encoded protein: CASSPQKNYGYTF.

The chain carries TRBV19 and TRBJ1-1; 8 bases fit TRBD1. This CDR3 is built from 14 residues. Germline V gene sequence: CDR1 LNHDA, CDR2 SQIVND (reference sequence). V was pared by 8 bases and J by 0 bases, with 5 bases of the junction left unmatched. CDR3 DNA: TGTGCCAGTGGGGACAGGAGTATGAACACTGAAGCTTTCTTT. It is translated as CASGDRSMNTEAFF.

This chain uses TRBV12-3 or TRBV12-4 with TRBJ1-2; tentatively, D is TRBD1 (5 bases). The CDR3 runs 11 residues. V lost 5 bases to trimming and J lost 9 bases, with 10 bases between them. CDR3: CASSRGDRYTF. Here the CDR3 DNA reads TGTGCCAGCAGTAGAGGGGACCGCTACACCTTC.

The chain combines TRBV6-1 with TRBJ1-2, with unresolved D. Trimming cost V 1 base and J 8 bases, with 14 bases left between them. The CDR3 is made up of 14 amino acids. Germline CDR1 and CDR2: MNHNS and SASEGT. This CDR3 reads CASSEDPGREGYTF. The CDR3 DNA follows: TGTGCCAGCAGTGAAGACCCAGGACGGGAGGGCTACACCTTC.

This sequence joins TRBV21-1 and TRBJ2-7. TRBV21-1 has pseudogene status. The CDR3 spans 14 residues. DNA of the CDR3: TGTGCCAGCAGCAAGGGGCTAGCCTGGGCAAAGCAGTACTTC. Protein product: CASSKGLAWAKQYF.

This sequence joins TRBV18 and TRBJ2-3; D is possibly TRBD1 or TRBD2 (5 bases each). Trimming pared 3 bases from V and 1 base from J, leaving 17 bases between. This CDR3 spans 17 amino acids. Germline CDR1 reads KGHSH; CDR2 reads LQKENI. Written as DNA, the CDR3 is TGTGCCAGCTCACCGCAACCTCCGGGACCCGGCACAGATACGCAGTATTTT. Encoded protein: CASSPQPPGPGTDTQYF.

J is TRBJ1-2 and V is TRBV5-1; D is uncertain. V was shortened by 5 bases and J by 2 bases, with 13 bases between the two germline ends. Germline values: CDR1 SGHRS, CDR2 YFSETQ. This CDR3 is 14 amino acids long. CDR3 in DNA: TGCGCCAGCAGTCTCGCTCCCGAAAACTATGGCTACACCTTC. It translates to CASSLAPENYGYTF.

The V call is TRBV30, the J call TRBJ2-5; perhaps TRBD1 as D (6 bases). Trimming left V 4 bases short and J 5 bases short, with 11 bases between. The CDR3 is 12 amino acids. From germline, CDR1 is GTSNPN and CDR2 SVGIG (reference sequence). CDR3 amino acids: CAWNSGAETQYF. The CDR3 nucleotides are TGTGCCTGGAATTCAGGGGCCGAGACCCAGTACTTC.

The chain links TRBV5-5 to TRBJ1-2, with 7 bases identical to TRBD1. V trimming: 2 bases; J trimming: 7 bases; junction bases outside the gene matches: 5. Germline values: CDR1 SGHKS, CDR2 YYEKEE (reference sequence). The CDR3 spans 13 residues. The CDR3 is CASSFEGASGYTF. In DNA form, the CDR3 reads TGTGCCAGCAGCTTTGAGGGGGCAAGTGGCTACACCTTC.

The J gene is TRBJ1-2, the V gene TRBV2; 9 bases match TRBD1. This CDR3 region has 14 residues. Germline-derived CDR1 and CDR2 are SNHLY and FYNNEI. V gave up 5 bases and J gave up 6 bases; unmatched junction bases: 7. The CDR3 reads CASSYRGQEDGYTF. CDR3 nucleotide sequence: TGTGCCAGCAGTTACAGGGGGCAGGAAGATGGCTACACCTTC.

J is TRBJ2-2 and V is TRBV5-1; a possible D gene is TRBD1 (5 bases). Between the trimmed V and J ends, which lost 0 bases and 0 bases, there was a span of 9 bases. CDR1 is SGHRS, CDR2 YFSETQ, per germline. The CDR3 length is 16 residues. In DNA, the CDR3 is TGCGCCAGCAGCTTGGGGGGCGGCGCGAACACCGGGGAGCTGTTTTTT. Amino acids: CASSLGGGANTGELFF.

The rearrangement links TRBV3-1 (or the pseudogene TRBV3-2) to TRBJ1-2; D is unresolved. Trimming shortened V by 0 bases and J by 4 bases, and 9 bases separated the two germline ends. There are 14 residues in the CDR3. Germline values: CDR1 LGHDT, CDR2 YNNKEL (reference sequence). The CDR3 DNA sequence: TGTGCCAGCAGCCAAGAGCCGCAACTCTATGGCTACACCTTC. Translation gives CASSQEPQLYGYTF.

The J gene is TRBJ2-3, the V gene TRBV18; 7 bases map to TRBD2. Germline assignment: CDR1 KGHSH and CDR2 LQKENI. V lost 3 bases, J lost 1 base, and 7 bases stayed unmatched. The CDR3 is made up of 16 amino acids. The CDR3 sequence: CASSPLSGGGTDTQYF. In nucleotides, the CDR3 is TGTGCCAGCTCACCTTTGTCGGGGGGAGGCACAGATACGCAGTATTTT.

Only one count was recorded for this clone. This chain uses TRBV25-1 with TRBJ1-2; TRBD1 agrees at 9 bases. CDR1 and CDR2 (germline): MGHDK, SYGVNS. The CDR3 is 14 amino acids. Losses at the gene ends were 3 bases for V and 6 bases for J; bases not matched to a gene: 5. The CDR3 sequence is CASSELGQGHGYTF. As DNA, the CDR3 is TGTGCCAGCAGTGAGCTGGGACAGGGCCATGGCTACACCTTC.

J is TRBJ2-5 and V is TRBV6-2 or TRBV6-3, with TRBD2 as a possible D gene (6 bases). Trimming shortened V by 2 bases and J by 13 bases, and 23 bases separated the two germline ends. The CDR3 contains 15 residues. In germline, CDR1 is MNHEY, CDR2 SVGEGT. CDR3 in amino acids: CASSYTGVATNRRYF. The CDR3, as DNA: TGTGCCAGCAGTTACACGGGAGTGGCCACGAATCGTCGGTACTTC.